One sample yielded the 5 T cell receptor beta chains listed below, sequenced in a study of CD8+CD57+ T cells in acquired aplastic anemia. Template material for TCR beta VDJ and CDR3 profiling consisted of genomic DNA. MiXCR, run by TCRdb on the reads, gives a single entry per CDR3 protein. The repertoire has fewer than 150,000 distinct CDR3 sequences, 48% of them found once; the top ten carry around 2.3%. Sequences were obtained from sorted CD4+, CD8+, or CD8+CD57+ T cells (not recorded which) from PBMCs. The origin of the receptors is a human donor in good health, serving as a control.

The chain combines TRBV9 with TRBJ2-7; 11 nucleotides match TRBD2. The CDR3 has 18 residues. The germline CDR1 and CDR2 sequences are SGDLS and YYNGEE. The trim removed 2 bases at V and 2 bases at J, leaving 12 bases unmatched. The CDR3 region has the DNA TGTGCCAGCAGCGTTGGGCTAGCGGGGGGCTGGAGTACCTACGAGCAGTACTTC. Its protein is CASSVGLAGGWSTYEQYF.

This chain joins TRBV2 and TRBJ2-1, with no clear D. The CDR3 covers 11 residues. V was trimmed by 4 bases and J by 6 bases, leaving 4 bases between them. Germline V CDR1 and CDR2: SNHLY, FYNNEI. The CDR3 coding sequence is TGTGCCAGCAGTGGGGGCAATGAGCAGTTCTTC. As protein: CASSGGNEQFF.

Ten or more counts support this clonotype. The chain recombines TRBV6-1 with TRBJ1-3, with a weak D call TRBD1 (5 bases). This CDR3 has 14 amino acids. With 5 bases removed from V and 0 bases from J, the gap between germline ends came to 8 bases. The germline CDR1 and CDR2 sequences are MNHNS and SASEGT. CDR3 protein: CASSLGLSGNTIYF. The CDR3 nucleotides read TGTGCCAGCAGTCTGGGACTCTCTGGAAACACCATATATTTT.

The chain combines TRBV24-1 with TRBJ2-7; D gene uncertain. V lost 6 bases and J 0 bases, leaving 11 bases between the germline ends. The CDR3 has 14 amino acids. CDR1 is KGHDR, CDR2 SFDVKD, per germline. In DNA, the CDR3 is TGTGCCACCAGTTCTGGCAGTAGCTCCTACGAGCAGTACTTC. Translation gives CATSSGSSSYEQYF.

The chain combines TRBV2 with TRBJ1-1; D ambiguous. The CDR3 totals 12 residues. Trimming removed 10 bases at V and 1 base at J, with 10 bases between. Germline V gives CDR1 SNHLY, CDR2 FYNNEI. The DNA for the CDR3 is TGTGCCACCGTAGAAGGGAACACTGAAGCTTTCTTT. It codes for CATVEGNTEAFF.